This is a list of T cell receptor beta chains from one sample in a study of identical twins. MiXCR, run by TCRdb on the 5' RACE reads, gives a single entry per CDR3 protein. The sample shows 200,000 to 300,000 distinct CDR3 sequences, roughly 7% of them seen only once. The data also belong to a second study, concerning yellow fever vaccine responses in identical twins.

What was sequenced was memory (CD45RO+) T cells sorted from blood. The receptors stem from a woman aged 18-30 years in good health. The CDR3 runs from the conserved cysteine through the conserved F or W. D genes are given only for firm matches. Expanded clones get a size class; other rows say once, few or many, or leave the size out.

d_call	clone_size	v_call	j_call	cdr3_nt	cdr3_aa
.	.	TRBV7-2	TRBJ1-3	TGTGCCAGCAGCTTACTGCAGGGCCGGGGGAACACCATATATTTT	CASSLLQGRGNTIYF
.	many	TRBV5-1	TRBJ2-2	TGCGCCAGCAGCCCGGGGTCCACCGGGGAGCTGTTTTTT	CASSPGSTGELFF
.	many	TRBV2	TRBJ2-6	TGTGCCAGCAGTCGATTGGGAGCTGGGGCCAACGTCCTGACTTTC	CASSRLGAGANVLTF
.	few	TRBV12-3/TRBV12-4	TRBJ1-1	TGTGCCAGCCAAGTTTCCGGGAGGGCGGCGGGGGGGACTGAAGCTTTCTTT	CASQVSGRAAGGTEAFF
TRBD1	.	TRBV12-5	TRBJ2-1	TGTGCTAGTGGTTTGCTGGGGACAGCTAACAATGAGCAGTTCTTC	CASGLLGTANNEQFF
.	few	TRBV9	TRBJ2-1	TGTGCCAGCAGCGCCCGCGGCCAACAGCAGTTCTTC	CASSARGQQQFF
.	many	TRBV7-2	TRBJ2-1	TGTGCCAGCAGCCGGGCGGGGAAACCGTACAATGAGCAGTTCTTC	CASSRAGKPYNEQFF
TRBD2	few	TRBV27	TRBJ2-2	TGTGCCAGCAGTTTATTCGGAGCGGGAGGATCCGGGGAGCTGTTTTTT	CASSLFGAGGSGELFF
.	.	TRBV29-1	TRBJ2-6	TGCAGCGTGCTCTGGGGGCCCGGGGCCAACGTCCTGACTTTC	CSVLWGPGANVLTF
TRBD2	few	TRBV7-2	TRBJ2-1	TGTGCCAGCAGCTTATTACTAGCGGGAGCCTACAATGAGCAGTTCTTC	CASSLLLAGAYNEQFF
.	few	TRBV28	TRBJ1-2	TGTGCCAGCAGTCCCCAGACAGTTTACTATGGCTACACCTTC	CASSPQTVYYGYTF
TRBD1	.	TRBV2	TRBJ1-1	TGTGCCAGCAGTGATCAGGGGGCGGCGACTGAAGCTTTCTTT	CASSDQGAATEAFF
TRBD1	few	TRBV7-3	TRBJ2-1	TGTGCCAGCAGCTCGGGACAGGGAGGGGGGAATGAGCAGTTCTTC	CASSSGQGGGNEQFF
TRBD1	few	TRBV12-3/TRBV12-4	TRBJ2-7	TGTGCCAGCAGGGCGGGACAGGGGAACGAGCAGTACTTC	CASRAGQGNEQYF
.	many	TRBV12-3/TRBV12-4	TRBJ1-3	TGTGCCAGCACCCGGAAGCCGGACCTGTTCTCTGGAAACACCATATATTTT	CASTRKPDLFSGNTIYF
.	many	TRBV5-6	TRBJ2-5	TGTGCCAGCAGCTTGGATCGGACACTTACAGAGACCCAGTACTTC	CASSLDRTLTETQYF
.	many	TRBV2	TRBJ1-1	TGTGCCAGCAGCCGGGACCCCTTGAACACTGAAGCTTTCTTT	CASSRDPLNTEAFF
.	many	TRBV28	TRBJ2-1	TGTGCCAGCAGTTTTAACGGCTACAATGAGCAGTTCTTC	CASSFNGYNEQFF
TRBD1	.	TRBV10-3	TRBJ1-1	TGTGCCATCAAGAGACAGGGAGGCACTGAAGCTTTCTTT	CAIKRQGGTEAFF
.	many	TRBV12-3/TRBV12-4	TRBJ1-1	TGTGCCAGCAGTTTCGGTGGAGCTAACACTGAAGCTTTCTTT	CASSFGGANTEAFF
TRBD2	few	TRBV28	TRBJ2-5	TGTGCCAGCAGAACAATTAAGCGGGAGGAGACCCAGTACTTC	CASRTIKREETQYF
TRBD1	many	TRBV20-1	TRBJ2-1	TGCAGTGCTATAACAGGGGTAGAAGAGCAGTTCTTC	CSAITGVEEQFF
TRBD1	few	TRBV29-1	TRBJ1-2	TGCAGCGTTGTTGGGACAGGCCTGGACTATGGCTACACCTTC	CSVVGTGLDYGYTF
TRBD1	many	TRBV3-1	TRBJ1-1	TGTGCCAGTCAACAGGGGCGGTGGGACACTGAAGCTTTCTTT	CASQQGRWDTEAFF
.	many	TRBV12-3/TRBV12-4	TRBJ2-2	TGTGCCAGCAGCCCTCGCGGGGGCGGGACCGGTCCCGGGGAGCTGTTTTTT	CASSPRGGGTGPGELFF
.	.	TRBV10-2	TRBJ2-1	TGCGCCAGCAGTGAGCCGGACTTAATCTGGATGTACAATGAGCAGTTCTTC	CASSEPDLIWMYNEQFF
.	many	TRBV3-1	TRBJ1-6	TGTGCCAGCAGCATCCTTGAGGGTAATTCACCCCTCCACTTT	CASSILEGNSPLHF
.	many	TRBV12-3/TRBV12-4	TRBJ2-1	TGTGCCAGCAGTTCGACCAACACCTACAATGAGCAGTTCTTC	CASSSTNTYNEQFF
.	.	TRBV28	TRBJ1-3	TGTGCCAGCAGTTTCGGATACTCTGGAAACACCATATATTTT	CASSFGYSGNTIYF
TRBD2	many	TRBV20-1	TRBJ2-7	TGCAGTGCTTATACTAGCGGGAAGTCCTACGAGCAGTACTTC	CSAYTSGKSYEQYF
.	.	TRBV6-5	TRBJ1-5	TGTGCCAGCAGTTACTCCGTGGCGGGCAATCAGCCCCAGCATTTT	CASSYSVAGNQPQHF
TRBD2	many	TRBV4-1	TRBJ2-5	TGCGCCAGCAGCCAAGTAGCGGGAGGCCACCAAGAGACCCAGTACTTC	CASSQVAGGHQETQYF
.	many	TRBV29-1	TRBJ1-2	TGCAGCGTTGAGGAGAAGGGTCGGCCCTATGGCTACACCTTC	CSVEEKGRPYGYTF
TRBD2	.	TRBV5-5	TRBJ2-1	TGTGCCAGCAGGGTGGCGGGGGACAATGAGCAGTTCTTC	CASRVAGDNEQFF
.	.	TRBV5-5	TRBJ2-1	TGTGCCAGCAGCCCCACCCCGTCCGGGAAGGGTGAGCAGTTCTTC	CASSPTPSGKGEQFF
TRBD1	.	TRBV6-5	TRBJ1-2	TGTGCCAGCAGCCAGGGGGATGGCTACACCTTC	CASSQGDGYTF
TRBD2	many	TRBV20-1	TRBJ2-1	TGCAGTGCTAGAGCAGGACTAGCACTCACAAGGGACAATGAGCAGTTCTTC	CSARAGLALTRDNEQFF
.	many	TRBV7-8	TRBJ1-5	TGTGCCAGCAGCTTAGACAGGGTTAGCAATCAGCCCCAGCATTTT	CASSLDRVSNQPQHF
.	.	TRBV20-1	TRBJ1-2	TGCAGTGCTAGAGTCCCCCTTGACATCCGAGAGTCGCAAGGCTACACCTTC	CSARVPLDIRESQGYTF
.	few	TRBV24-1	TRBJ2-1	TGTGCCACCAGTGAGTCCGGGCTCCTAGGGAGCTCCTACAATGAGCAGTTCTTC	CATSESGLLGSSYNEQFF
TRBD2	.	TRBV20-1	TRBJ2-1	TGCAGTGCTAGAGATATCGGCGGGAGGGTCTACAATGAGCAGTTCTTC	CSARDIGGRVYNEQFF
.	few	TRBV5-1	TRBJ2-7	TGCGCCAGCAGCTTTTTGCCTGGGGAGCAGTACTTC	CASSFLPGEQYF
TRBD1	.	TRBV6-5	TRBJ2-5	TGTGCCAGCATTTTCGGAGGGGACAGGGTTTCAGAGACCCAGTACTTC	CASIFGGDRVSETQYF
.	few	TRBV6-1	TRBJ2-5	TGTGCCTTTGGAGAGGGGTCCATGGAGACCCAGTACTTC	CAFGEGSMETQYF